The source of this T cell receptor beta chain is a study of breast tumors, draining lymph nodes, adjacent tissues. Study results and caveats: Tumor repertoires ranked between lymph nodes and nontumor tissue in diversity, with V and J gene preferences. Luminal-like breast cancer showed significantly greater tumor-nontumor repertoire similarity than basal-like breast cancer did. The data were judged consistent with most tumor T cells coming from lymph node and expanding in tumor. That most tumor T cells come from lymph nodes remained unproven.

Points on this clonotype: As yet, its antigen is unknown.

TCRdb fed the multiplex PCR reads into MiXCR, producing one record per CDR3 protein. The sample has around 150,000 distinct CDR3 sequences, more than 20% seen once. Samples came from axillary lymph nodes draining the breast cancer. CDR1 MDHEN and CDR2 SYDVKM come from the germline V gene. V gave up 5 bases and J gave up 6 bases; unmatched junction bases: 5. The CDR3 contains 14 residues. The chain uses TRBV28 and TRBJ2-3, with 10 bases aligning to TRBD2. The specimen was axillary lymph node tissue. The origin of this receptor is a female donor with breast cancer. Some clones in this sample may be carry-over from other donors' samples. CDR3 in DNA: TGTGCCAGCAGTGGGAGCGGGAGGGCCGATACGCAGTATTTT. Its protein product is CASSGSGRADTQYF.